Below, 2 T cell receptor beta chains from the same sample are listed, as sequenced in a study of early T cells in non-severe SARS-CoV-2 infection. From the 5' RACE reads, TCRdb called clonotypes with MiXCR, one entry per CDR3 protein. Among under 70,000 distinct CDR3 sequences listed, 4.9% were seen once. Sequences were obtained from whole blood. These receptors were collected from an adult who was a healthcare worker with PCR-confirmed SARS-CoV-2 infection or an uninfected control (not recorded which).

This clonotype was found many times. This rearrangement joins TRBV14 to TRBJ2-3, with TRBD2 identical over 10 bases. Germline trimming cut 4 bases from V and 3 bases from J; bases unmatched to any gene: 7. The CDR3 consists of 16 residues. Germline V gene sequence: CDR1 SGHDN, CDR2 FVKESK. The CDR3: CASSLILAGYTDTQYF. In DNA form, the CDR3 reads TGTGCCAGCAGCCTTATACTAGCGGGATATACAGATACGCAGTATTTT.

This clonotype was counted many times. This chain joins TRBV19 and TRBJ2-2; D is unclear. V lost 3 bases, J lost 4 bases, and 6 bases lay in between. CDR1 LNHDA and CDR2 SQIVND come from the germline V gene (reference sequence). The CDR3 loop spans 13 amino acids. CDR3 in DNA: TGTGCCAGTAGTATTAGAACCACCGGGGAGCTGTTTTTT. Translating gives CASSIRTTGELFF.